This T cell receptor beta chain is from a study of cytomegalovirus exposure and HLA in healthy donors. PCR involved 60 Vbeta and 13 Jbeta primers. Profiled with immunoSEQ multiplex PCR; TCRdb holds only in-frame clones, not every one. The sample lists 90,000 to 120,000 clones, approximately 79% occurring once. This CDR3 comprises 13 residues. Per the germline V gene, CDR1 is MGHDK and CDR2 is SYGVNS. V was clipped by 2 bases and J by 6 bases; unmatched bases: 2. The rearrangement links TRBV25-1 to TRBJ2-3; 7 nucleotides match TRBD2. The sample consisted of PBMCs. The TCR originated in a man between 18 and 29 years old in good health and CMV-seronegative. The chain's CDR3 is CASSEMGGDTQYF. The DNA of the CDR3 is TGTGCCAGCAGTGAAATGGGGGGGGATACGCAGTATTTT. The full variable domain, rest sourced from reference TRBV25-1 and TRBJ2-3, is EADIYQTPRYLVIGTGKKITLECSQTMGHDKMYWYQQDPGMELHLIHYSYGVNSTEKGDLSSESTVSRIRTEHFPLTLESARPSHTSQYLCASSEMGGDTQYFGPGTRLTVL.